These T cell receptor beta chains were read from a single sample in a study of CD8 T cells in ankylosing spondylitis. TCRdb independently ran MiXCR on the 5' RACE reads; one entry per CDR3 protein. There are 75,000 to 95,000 distinct CDR3 sequences in the sample; roughly 8.5% occur only once, and approximately 30% lies in the top ten. The material sequenced was blood, either unsorted or a sorted T cell fraction (not recorded which). The source of these receptors is a male donor with ankylosing spondylitis. Each CDR3 is given with its conserved first and last residue. Fields, in order: J gene, D gene, clone size, V gene, CDR3 DNA, CDR3 protein. A D gene is named only where the DNA matches it firmly. Part of the rows lack a size; the others show once, few, many or a class for expanded clones.

J: TRBJ1-2; D: .; size: few; V: TRBV7-9; DNA: TGTGCCAGCAGCGACACAGGGCCCTATGGCTACACCTTC; CDR3: CASSDTGPYGYTF
J: TRBJ1-5; D: TRBD1; size: .; V: TRBV7-9; DNA: TGTGCCAGCAGCTCAGGGGGGGACAATCAGCCCCAGCATTTT; CDR3: CASSSGGDNQPQHF
J: TRBJ1-1; D: .; size: few; V: TRBV4-1; DNA: TGCGCCAGCAGCCAAGATGTAGCAGGGTCAAACACTGAAGCTTTCTTT; CDR3: CASSQDVAGSNTEAFF
J: TRBJ2-2; D: .; size: many; V: TRBV7-9; DNA: TGTGCCAGCACAGTGACCGGGGAGCTGTTTTTT; CDR3: CASTVTGELFF
J: TRBJ2-3; D: .; size: few; V: TRBV5-6; DNA: TGTGCCAGCAGCTTAGGAGGAACTAGCACAGATACGCAGTATTTT; CDR3: CASSLGGTSTDTQYF
J: TRBJ1-2; D: .; size: .; V: TRBV5-1; DNA: TGCGCCAGCAGTCTGGTGGGGGCAGGTGGCTACACCTTC; CDR3: CASSLVGAGGYTF
J: TRBJ2-7; D: TRBD1; size: .; V: TRBV11-2; DNA: TGTGCCAGCAGCTTTGACAGGGGAAACTACGAGCAGTACTTC; CDR3: CASSFDRGNYEQYF
J: TRBJ2-7; D: TRBD2; size: few; V: TRBV29-1; DNA: TGCAGCGTTGAAGGGGGACTAGCGGGAGTGGGGCAGTACTTC; CDR3: CSVEGGLAGVGQYF
J: TRBJ2-1; D: .; size: many; V: TRBV7-9; DNA: TGTGCCAGCAGCTTTGTGAGTGGCAATGAGCAGTTCTTC; CDR3: CASSFVSGNEQFF
J: TRBJ2-1; D: .; size: few; V: TRBV10-1; DNA: TGCGCCAGCAGTGAGTCGTGGCAGGGGAATGAGCAGTTCTTC; CDR3: CASSESWQGNEQFF
J: TRBJ1-2; D: .; size: many; V: TRBV4-2; DNA: TGTGCCAGCAGCCAAGAAGCCCTTGGGGAAGACTATGGCTACACCTTC; CDR3: CASSQEALGEDYGYTF
J: TRBJ2-7; D: TRBD2; size: few; V: TRBV27; DNA: TGTGCCAGCAGTTTTAGCGGGAGGCCCTCCTACGAGCAGTACTTC; CDR3: CASSFSGRPSYEQYF
J: TRBJ2-7; D: TRBD2; size: few; V: TRBV20-1; DNA: TGCAGTGCAGACGGGACTAGTATGTCCTACGAGCAGTACTTC; CDR3: CSADGTSMSYEQYF
J: TRBJ1-1; D: TRBD1; size: many; V: TRBV27; DNA: TGTGCCAGTGGACAGGGCTACACTGAAGCTTTCTTT; CDR3: CASGQGYTEAFF
J: TRBJ2-1; D: TRBD1; size: many; V: TRBV28; DNA: TGTGCCAGCAGCCTCGGGGACAGGGGTATTAATGAGCAGTTCTTC; CDR3: CASSLGDRGINEQFF
J: TRBJ2-1; D: TRBD2; size: few; V: TRBV4-1; DNA: TGCGCCAGCAGCCATCCTGGGACTACTGAGCAGTTCTTC; CDR3: CASSHPGTTEQFF
J: TRBJ1-1; D: .; size: few; V: TRBV3-1; DNA: TGTGCCAGCAGCCAAGATCCCGGGTTATGGACTGAAGCTTTCTTT; CDR3: CASSQDPGLWTEAFF
J: TRBJ2-5; D: .; size: many; V: TRBV25-1; DNA: TGTGCCAGCAGTGAATATGACGGTCAAGAGACCCAGTACTTC; CDR3: CASSEYDGQETQYF
J: TRBJ2-1; D: TRBD2; size: .; V: TRBV7-8; DNA: TGTGCCAGCAGCTTCGGACTAGCGGGGCTTGTAGACAATGAGCAGTTCTTC; CDR3: CASSFGLAGLVDNEQFF
J: TRBJ2-2; D: .; size: many; V: TRBV6-1; DNA: TGTGCCAGCAGGTACACCGGGGAGCTGTTTTTT; CDR3: CASRYTGELFF
J: TRBJ1-5; D: .; size: many; V: TRBV27; DNA: TGTGCCAGCAGTTTAGCACAGGGTACTCAGCCCCAGCATTTT; CDR3: CASSLAQGTQPQHF
J: TRBJ2-1; D: TRBD2; size: .; V: TRBV7-2; DNA: TGTGCCAGCAGCATATTAGCGGGAGGGAGGAATGAGCAGTTCTTC; CDR3: CASSILAGGRNEQFF
J: TRBJ2-3; D: .; size: few; V: TRBV12-3/TRBV12-4; DNA: TGTGCCAGCAGTTCGCCGGCAGATACGCAGTATTTT; CDR3: CASSSPADTQYF
J: TRBJ2-1; D: .; size: .; V: TRBV7-2; DNA: TGTGCCAGCAGCCGGGACGACTCCTACAATGAGCAGTTCTTC; CDR3: CASSRDDSYNEQFF
J: TRBJ1-6; D: .; size: .; V: TRBV19; DNA: TGTGCCGGTAGTCGGGACCTCAAGTCACCCCTCCACTTT; CDR3: CAGSRDLKSPLHF
J: TRBJ2-3; D: .; size: many; V: TRBV7-2; DNA: TGTGCCAGCAGCTTAGCCGGGTCAGATACGCAGTATTTT; CDR3: CASSLAGSDTQYF
J: TRBJ1-1; D: .; size: many; V: TRBV29-1; DNA: TGCAGCGTTGAAGGAGGGGGGTACACTGAAGCTTTCTTT; CDR3: CSVEGGGYTEAFF